The rows below give T cell receptor beta chains drawn from one sample of a study of CD8+ T cells in alopecia areata. The repertoire was sequenced with immunoSEQ multiplex PCR; TCRdb's copy has only in-frame clones and lacks some. This table holds about 130,000 clones, around 49% found once. This sample comprised CD8+ T cells sorted from blood, obtained at week 0. These receptor sequences come from a human donor with alopecia areata. The CDR3 runs from the conserved cysteine through the conserved F or W. Fields, in order: clone size, V gene, D gene, J gene, CDR3 DNA, CDR3 protein. The D gene is left open where the match is weak. For some rows the clone size is stated as once, few or many, or as a class when expanded; others skip it.

clone_size: few; v_call: TRBV19; d_call: -; j_call: TRBJ1-2; cdr3_nt: TGTGCCAGTGGGAATCGGGGGCAGGGCTACACCTTC; cdr3_aa: CASGNRGQGYTF
clone_size: -; v_call: TRBV7-2; d_call: -; j_call: TRBJ1-1; cdr3_nt: TGTGCCAGCAGCGCGGATGAAGCTTTCTTT; cdr3_aa: CASSADEAFF
clone_size: -; v_call: TRBV9; d_call: -; j_call: TRBJ1-1; cdr3_nt: TGTGCCAGCAGCTGGGGGGACACTGAAGCTTTCTTT; cdr3_aa: CASSWGDTEAFF
clone_size: many; v_call: TRBV5-1; d_call: -; j_call: TRBJ1-2; cdr3_nt: TGCGCCAGCTTAACGTGGGCTCAAGCTAACTATGGCTACACCTTC; cdr3_aa: CASLTWAQANYGYTF
clone_size: -; v_call: TRBV27; d_call: TRBD1; j_call: TRBJ2-1; cdr3_nt: TGTGCCAGCAGGAGGGGGCATAGAGAGCAGTTCTTC; cdr3_aa: CASRRGHREQFF
clone_size: -; v_call: TRBV4-1; d_call: TRBD1; j_call: TRBJ1-1; cdr3_nt: TGCGCCAGCAGCTGGGGGACAGGACGAAACACTGAAGCTTTCTTT; cdr3_aa: CASSWGTGRNTEAFF
clone_size: few; v_call: TRBV5-6; d_call: -; j_call: TRBJ1-1; cdr3_nt: TGTGCCAGCAGCTTTGAAACAAAGAACACTGAAGCTTTCTTT; cdr3_aa: CASSFETKNTEAFF
clone_size: -; v_call: TRBV29-1; d_call: -; j_call: TRBJ2-7; cdr3_nt: TGCAGCGTTGAACCCCTCAGGGTAGGGGGCTACGAGCAGTACTTC; cdr3_aa: CSVEPLRVGGYEQYF
clone_size: -; v_call: TRBV7-8; d_call: -; j_call: TRBJ2-7; cdr3_nt: TGTGCCAGCAGCTTATCCACCGGGGGCAACGAGCAGTACTTC; cdr3_aa: CASSLSTGGNEQYF
clone_size: few; v_call: TRBV19; d_call: -; j_call: TRBJ1-5; cdr3_nt: TGTGCCAGTAGTGACGGGAGCAATCAGCCCCAGCATTTT; cdr3_aa: CASSDGSNQPQHF
clone_size: -; v_call: TRBV5-6; d_call: -; j_call: TRBJ2-7; cdr3_nt: TGTGCCAGCAGCGGGGCCTCCTACGAGCAGTACTTC; cdr3_aa: CASSGASYEQYF
clone_size: -; v_call: TRBV29-1; d_call: -; j_call: TRBJ1-2; cdr3_nt: TGCAGCGCTGGGGACAACTATGGCTACACCTTC; cdr3_aa: CSAGDNYGYTF
clone_size: few; v_call: TRBV27; d_call: TRBD1; j_call: TRBJ2-7; cdr3_nt: TGTGCCAGCAGTCCTGACAGGGGCTACGAGCAGTACTTC; cdr3_aa: CASSPDRGYEQYF
clone_size: -; v_call: TRBV27; d_call: -; j_call: TRBJ2-7; cdr3_nt: TGTGCCAGCAGTTTATCAGCCCCAGACGAGCAGTACTTC; cdr3_aa: CASSLSAPDEQYF
clone_size: -; v_call: TRBV6-5; d_call: -; j_call: TRBJ1-1; cdr3_nt: TGTGCCAGCAGTTACTCAGGGAGCGGGACTGAAGCTTTCTTT; cdr3_aa: CASSYSGSGTEAFF
clone_size: few; v_call: TRBV6-5; d_call: -; j_call: TRBJ2-5; cdr3_nt: TGTGCCAGCAGCCAGACAGTAACCCAAGAGACCCAGTACTTC; cdr3_aa: CASSQTVTQETQYF
clone_size: -; v_call: TRBV7-9; d_call: -; j_call: TRBJ1-2; cdr3_nt: TGTGCCAGCAGCCCCCGGGACAACTATGGCTACACCTTC; cdr3_aa: CASSPRDNYGYTF
clone_size: -; v_call: TRBV7-9; d_call: -; j_call: TRBJ2-2; cdr3_nt: TGTGCCAGCAGCGAGGGTTCCGGGGGCCTAAACACCGGGGAGCTGTTTTTT; cdr3_aa: CASSEGSGGLNTGELFF
clone_size: -; v_call: TRBV29-1; d_call: TRBD1; j_call: TRBJ1-1; cdr3_nt: TGCAGCGTTCCCCCAGGGACAGTGAACACTGAAGCTTTCTTT; cdr3_aa: CSVPPGTVNTEAFF
clone_size: -; v_call: TRBV27; d_call: -; j_call: TRBJ1-4; cdr3_nt: TGTGCCAGCAGTCCGAGGGACGAAGGAAAACTGTTTTTT; cdr3_aa: CASSPRDEGKLFF
clone_size: -; v_call: TRBV7-8; d_call: TRBD2; j_call: TRBJ2-3; cdr3_nt: TGTGCCAGCAGCTCGAGACTAGCGGGGGGCACTTCCACAGATACGCAGTATTTT; cdr3_aa: CASSSRLAGGTSTDTQYF
clone_size: few; v_call: TRBV13; d_call: TRBD1; j_call: TRBJ1-5; cdr3_nt: TGTGCCAGCAGCGCCGGACAGGGAGGGAGGGTTATGAAGCCCCAGCATTTT; cdr3_aa: CASSAGQGGRVMKPQHF
clone_size: once; v_call: TRBV13; d_call: -; j_call: TRBJ2-2; cdr3_nt: TGTGCCAGCAGACCTGGATCCGGGGAGCTGTTTTTT; cdr3_aa: CASRPGSGELFF
clone_size: -; v_call: TRBV9; d_call: TRBD2; j_call: TRBJ2-3; cdr3_nt: TGTGCCAGCAGCGATAGCGGGGGCCCAGATACGCAGTATTTT; cdr3_aa: CASSDSGGPDTQYF
clone_size: -; v_call: TRBV13; d_call: TRBD1; j_call: TRBJ2-1; cdr3_nt: TGTGCCAGCAGCTGGGGGACAGGGCGGGATGAGCAGTTCTTC; cdr3_aa: CASSWGTGRDEQFF
clone_size: few; v_call: TRBV27; d_call: TRBD1; j_call: TRBJ2-6; cdr3_nt: TGTGCCAGCAGCCTTACCGGGACAGGGTCTGGGGCCAACGTCCTGACTTTC; cdr3_aa: CASSLTGTGSGANVLTF
clone_size: -; v_call: TRBV6-1; d_call: TRBD2; j_call: TRBJ2-1; cdr3_nt: TGTGCCAGCAGTCAGACTAGCGGGGGGGCCAATGAGCAGTTCTTC; cdr3_aa: CASSQTSGGANEQFF
clone_size: -; v_call: TRBV4-1; d_call: -; j_call: TRBJ2-3; cdr3_nt: TGCGCCAGCAGCCAAGTGATTGAGGGGCCGAACCCCGATACGCAGTATTTT; cdr3_aa: CASSQVIEGPNPDTQYF
clone_size: few; v_call: TRBV29-1; d_call: -; j_call: TRBJ2-1; cdr3_nt: TGCAGCGTTGAGGGTACACAGGAGGAGCAGTTCTTC; cdr3_aa: CSVEGTQEEQFF
clone_size: few; v_call: TRBV6-5; d_call: -; j_call: TRBJ2-5; cdr3_nt: TGTGCCAGCAGTTACCCGGGGGAACAAGAGACCCAGTACTTC; cdr3_aa: CASSYPGEQETQYF
clone_size: -; v_call: TRBV30; d_call: TRBD2; j_call: TRBJ2-7; cdr3_nt: TGTGCCTCTGGACTAGCGGGTTCCTACGAGCAGTACTTC; cdr3_aa: CASGLAGSYEQYF
clone_size: few; v_call: TRBV6-4; d_call: -; j_call: TRBJ2-2; cdr3_nt: TGTGCCAGCGGGGCGGACCCATCACCCACCGGGGAGCTGTTTTTT; cdr3_aa: CASGADPSPTGELFF
clone_size: -; v_call: TRBV6-6; d_call: -; j_call: TRBJ2-7; cdr3_nt: TGTGCCAGCAGTTACATCTTGTTCCACGAGCAGTACTTC; cdr3_aa: CASSYILFHEQYF
clone_size: -; v_call: TRBV7-9; d_call: -; j_call: TRBJ2-3; cdr3_nt: TGTGCCAGCAGCTTAGAGCTCCCCAGGGACACAGATACGCAGTATTTT; cdr3_aa: CASSLELPRDTDTQYF
clone_size: -; v_call: TRBV30; d_call: -; j_call: TRBJ2-7; cdr3_nt: TGTGCCTGGAGTGCCCCCCCGGCCTACGAGCAGTACTTC; cdr3_aa: CAWSAPPAYEQYF
clone_size: -; v_call: TRBV30; d_call: TRBD1; j_call: TRBJ2-7; cdr3_nt: TGTGCCTGGGGCATGGGGACAGGGTTCTACGAGCAGTACTTC; cdr3_aa: CAWGMGTGFYEQYF
clone_size: few; v_call: TRBV5-8; d_call: -; j_call: TRBJ2-5; cdr3_nt: TGTGCCAGCAGCTACCTGGACAGTTCTCAAGAGACCCAGTACTTC; cdr3_aa: CASSYLDSSQETQYF
clone_size: -; v_call: TRBV30; d_call: -; j_call: TRBJ1-1; cdr3_nt: TGTGCCTGGAGTGCCTTAGAAGCTTTCTTT; cdr3_aa: CAWSALEAFF
clone_size: -; v_call: TRBV2; d_call: -; j_call: TRBJ2-1; cdr3_nt: TGTGCCCCACAAAGTGGCAATGAGCAGTTCTTC; cdr3_aa: CAPQSGNEQFF
clone_size: -; v_call: TRBV6-5; d_call: -; j_call: TRBJ2-2; cdr3_nt: TGTGCCAGCAGTTACTACGGGGGGAACACCGGGGAGCTGTTTTTT; cdr3_aa: CASSYYGGNTGELFF
clone_size: -; v_call: TRBV27; d_call: TRBD1; j_call: TRBJ2-7; cdr3_nt: TGTGCCAGCATTTCCCGGACAGGGCCCACCTACGAGCAGTACTTC; cdr3_aa: CASISRTGPTYEQYF
clone_size: -; v_call: TRBV7-8; d_call: -; j_call: TRBJ1-6; cdr3_nt: TGTGCCAGCAGCTTATCCAGGAGCGACTATAATTCACCCCTCCACTTT; cdr3_aa: CASSLSRSDYNSPLHF
clone_size: -; v_call: TRBV5-8; d_call: TRBD1; j_call: TRBJ1-5; cdr3_nt: TGTGCCAGCATGGGAGGGGGCATCAGCCAGCCCCAGCATTTT; cdr3_aa: CASMGGGISQPQHF
clone_size: -; v_call: TRBV7-9; d_call: -; j_call: TRBJ2-2; cdr3_nt: TGTGCCAGCAGCTTCCCAGAGAGGAACACCGGGGAGCTGTTTTTT; cdr3_aa: CASSFPERNTGELFF
clone_size: -; v_call: TRBV11-2; d_call: TRBD2; j_call: TRBJ2-3; cdr3_nt: TGTGCCAGCAGTCGATTCGGGGGGGGAGATACGCAGTATTTT; cdr3_aa: CASSRFGGGDTQYF
clone_size: -; v_call: TRBV14; d_call: -; j_call: TRBJ1-6; cdr3_nt: TGTGCCAGCAGCCAAGCCCAGGTCGCCCTCCACTTT; cdr3_aa: CASSQAQVALHF
clone_size: many; v_call: TRBV4-3; d_call: -; j_call: TRBJ1-2; cdr3_nt: TGCGCCAGCAGCCCCTACGGGACGGTCTATGGCTACACCTTC; cdr3_aa: CASSPYGTVYGYTF
clone_size: few; v_call: TRBV4-3; d_call: TRBD2; j_call: TRBJ2-5; cdr3_nt: TGCGCCAGCAGCCAAGATCCGGAGGGAGGGATAGAAGAGACCCAGTACTTC; cdr3_aa: CASSQDPEGGIEETQYF
clone_size: -; v_call: TRBV4-3; d_call: TRBD1; j_call: TRBJ1-5; cdr3_nt: TGCGCCAGCAGCCAACTTACAGGGGGCAATCAGCCCCAGCATTTT; cdr3_aa: CASSQLTGGNQPQHF
clone_size: few; v_call: TRBV7-9; d_call: TRBD2; j_call: TRBJ2-5; cdr3_nt: TGTGCCAGCAGCCGGGACTACATGTTAGAGACCCAGTACTTC; cdr3_aa: CASSRDYMLETQYF
clone_size: -; v_call: TRBV5-1; d_call: -; j_call: TRBJ1-1; cdr3_nt: TGCGCCAGCAGCCACCCCCAGGGAAGGAACACTGAAGCTTTCTTT; cdr3_aa: CASSHPQGRNTEAFF
clone_size: -; v_call: TRBV30; d_call: -; j_call: TRBJ1-1; cdr3_nt: TGTGCCTGGAGTTCCCTCAGGGCGGGGAACACTGAAGCTTTCTTT; cdr3_aa: CAWSSLRAGNTEAFF
clone_size: -; v_call: TRBV11-1; d_call: -; j_call: TRBJ1-1; cdr3_nt: TGTGCCAGCAGCTTATCTGCGGGAAACACTGAAGCTTTCTTT; cdr3_aa: CASSLSAGNTEAFF
clone_size: -; v_call: TRBV29-1; d_call: TRBD2; j_call: TRBJ2-2; cdr3_nt: TGCAGCGCCGCTAGCGGGGGGGCCTGGGAGATCGGGGAGCTGTTTTTT; cdr3_aa: CSAASGGAWEIGELFF
clone_size: -; v_call: TRBV29-1; d_call: -; j_call: TRBJ1-3; cdr3_nt: TGCAGCGCCTCCGGGCCCGGAAACACCATATATTTT; cdr3_aa: CSASGPGNTIYF
clone_size: -; v_call: TRBV25-1; d_call: -; j_call: TRBJ2-1; cdr3_nt: TGTGCCAGCAGTGATTGGCGGTCCTCCTACAATGAGCAGTTCTTC; cdr3_aa: CASSDWRSSYNEQFF
clone_size: -; v_call: TRBV29-1; d_call: -; j_call: TRBJ1-1; cdr3_nt: TGCAGCGTTGGGGCTAACACTGAAGCTTTCTTT; cdr3_aa: CSVGANTEAFF
clone_size: many; v_call: TRBV2; d_call: TRBD1; j_call: TRBJ1-2; cdr3_nt: TGTGCCAGCAGTGAAGCGGTCAGGGGGCTCGAGGGCTACACCTTC; cdr3_aa: CASSEAVRGLEGYTF
clone_size: -; v_call: TRBV13; d_call: -; j_call: TRBJ2-7; cdr3_nt: TGTGCCAGCAGCTTGGGGGCCCGCCACGAGCAGTACTTC; cdr3_aa: CASSLGARHEQYF